Below, 8 T cell receptor beta chains from the same sample are listed, as sequenced in a study of Ad26.COV2.S vaccination and SARS-CoV-2 variants. Treatment reported: roughly 20 received Ad26.COV2.S at low or high dose, single or two shots; 5 received placebo; per-sample allocation not given. Vaccine and placebo recipients were sampled on day 63 after the first injection. Data came from immunoSEQ multiplex PCR; TCRdb stores just in-frame clones and leaves some out. The sample holds 440,000 or so clones, around 93% seen once. The specimen was peripheral blood, collected in a trial of Ad26.COV2.S vaccine versus placebo. Receptor source: a person between 18 and 65 years old who received the Ad26.COV2.S COVID-19 vaccine or a placebo.

V gene TRBV12-5 combines with J gene TRBJ2-3; no reliable D call. With 1 base removed from V and 4 bases from J, the gap between germline ends came to 6 bases. CDR1 and CDR2 from the germline V gene are LGHNT and FRNRAP. The CDR3 has 13 residues. This CDR3 is CASGLAFADTQYF. The CDR3, as DNA: TGTGCTAGTGGTTTGGCTTTCGCAGATACGCAGTATTTT.

The genes are TRBV29-1 and TRBJ1-2; D is unclear. CDR1 and CDR2 from the germline V gene are SQVTM and ANQGSEA. CDR3 size: 12 residues. Trimming removed 3 bases at V and 0 bases at J, with 5 bases between. The CDR3 DNA reads TGCAGCGTTGATGGCACTAACTATGGCTACACCTTC. It encodes CSVDGTNYGYTF.

The chain recombines TRBV6-1 with TRBJ1-4; 7 bases align to TRBD1. The junction had 9 bases not matched to a gene; V was cut back by 0 bases and J by 5 bases. The CDR3 extends over 17 amino acids. The germline gives CDR1 MNHNS, CDR2 SASEGT. Written as DNA, the CDR3 is TGTGCCAGCAGTGAAGCCGGGACAGTTAGATCAAATGAAAAACTGTTTTTT. Residues: CASSEAGTVRSNEKLFF.

This clone appeared a few times. The chain couples TRBV7-9 to TRBJ1-6, with D possibly matching TRBD1 (5 bases). The CDR3 runs 13 residues. V was pared by 2 bases and J by 7 bases, with 6 bases between. In germline, CDR1 is SEHNR, CDR2 FQNEAQ (reference sequence). The CDR3 DNA sequence: TGTGCCAGCAGCTTAAGACAGAATTCACCCCTCCACTTT. It is translated as CASSLRQNSPLHF. Based on the CDR3 plus reference TRBV7-9 and TRBJ1-6, the full variable domain is DTGVSQNPRHKITKRGQNVTFRCDPISEHNRLYWYRQTLGQGPEFLTYFQNEAQLEKSRLLSDRFSAERPKGSFSTLEIQRTEQGDSAMYLCASSLRQNSPLHFGNGTRLTVT.

V is TRBV19 and J is TRBJ1-2; 10 bases are shared with TRBD1. Trimming removed 6 bases from V and 4 bases from J; junction bases left unmatched: 5. CDR1 is LNHDA, CDR2 SQIVND, per germline (reference sequence). The CDR3 contains 14 residues. The CDR3 loop reads CASRGTGEVYGYTF. The DNA of the CDR3 is TGTGCCAGTAGGGGGACAGGGGAGGTCTATGGCTACACCTTC.

The genes are TRBV11-2 and TRBJ2-7, with 8 positions matching TRBD1. From germline, CDR1 is SGHAT and CDR2 FQNNGV. The V and J ends lost 6 bases and 2 bases, in that order; junction bases with no gene match: 12. The CDR3 consists of 16 residues. The CDR3 loop is CASRLQAGTGAYEQYF. CDR3 sequence (DNA): TGTGCCAGCAGGCTCCAAGCCGGGACAGGCGCCTACGAGCAGTACTTC.

This sequence joins TRBV9 and TRBJ2-3, with TRBD1 matching 7 bases. The CDR3 covers 14 residues. Losses at the gene ends were 2 bases for V and 4 bases for J; bases not matched to a gene: 4. CDR1 is SGDLS, CDR2 YYNGEE, per germline. The CDR3 protein is CASSVGTVPDTQYF. DNA of the CDR3: TGTGCCAGCAGCGTTGGGACAGTTCCAGATACGCAGTATTTT.

The V call is TRBV2, the J call TRBJ1-2; D may be TRBD1 (5 bases). Germline-derived CDR1 and CDR2 are SNHLY and FYNNEI. The CDR3 spans 15 residues. Trimming left V 1 base short and J 4 bases short, with 13 bases between. Here the CDR3 reads CASSEVLRGSYGYTF. The CDR3 bases are TGTGCCAGCAGTGAAGTTTTAAGGGGAAGCTATGGCTACACCTTC.